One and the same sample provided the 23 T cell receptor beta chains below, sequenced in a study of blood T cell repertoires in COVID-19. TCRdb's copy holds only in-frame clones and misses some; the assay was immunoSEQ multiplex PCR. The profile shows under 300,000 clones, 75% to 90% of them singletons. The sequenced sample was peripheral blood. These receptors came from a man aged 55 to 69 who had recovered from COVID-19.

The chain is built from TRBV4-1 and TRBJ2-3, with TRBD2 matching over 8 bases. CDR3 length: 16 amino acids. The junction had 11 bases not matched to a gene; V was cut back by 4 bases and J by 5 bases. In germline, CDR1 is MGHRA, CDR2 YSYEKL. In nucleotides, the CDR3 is TGCGCCAGCAGCCCACGTCCGGGGGGGCCCGGAGATACGCAGTATTTT. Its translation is CASSPRPGGPGDTQYF.

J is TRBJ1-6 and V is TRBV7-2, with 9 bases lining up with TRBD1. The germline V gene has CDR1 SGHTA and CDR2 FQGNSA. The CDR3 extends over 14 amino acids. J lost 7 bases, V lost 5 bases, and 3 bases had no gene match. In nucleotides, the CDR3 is TGTGCCAGCAGCCCACAGGGGGCCAATTCACCCCTCCACTTT. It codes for CASSPQGANSPLHF.

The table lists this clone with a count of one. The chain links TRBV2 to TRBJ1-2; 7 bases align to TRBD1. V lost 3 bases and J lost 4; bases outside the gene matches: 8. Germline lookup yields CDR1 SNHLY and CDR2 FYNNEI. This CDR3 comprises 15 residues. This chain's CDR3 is CASSEDRSSIYGYTF. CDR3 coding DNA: TGTGCCAGCAGTGAGGACAGGTCCTCTATCTATGGCTACACCTTC.

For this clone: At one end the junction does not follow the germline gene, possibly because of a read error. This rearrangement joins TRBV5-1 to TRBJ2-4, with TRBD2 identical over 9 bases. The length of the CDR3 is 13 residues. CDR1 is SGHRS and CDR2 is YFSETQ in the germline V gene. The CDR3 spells CASSLSGGPESVF. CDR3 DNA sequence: TGCGCCAGCAGCTTAAGCGGGGGGCCTGAATCGGTCTTC.

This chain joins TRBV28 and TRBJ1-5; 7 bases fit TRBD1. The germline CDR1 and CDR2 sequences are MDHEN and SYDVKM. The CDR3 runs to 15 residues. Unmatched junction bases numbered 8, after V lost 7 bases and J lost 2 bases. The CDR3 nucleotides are TGTGCCAGCACCAGTGACAGGGTGGGCAATCAGCCCCAGCATTTT. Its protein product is CASTSDRVGNQPQHF.

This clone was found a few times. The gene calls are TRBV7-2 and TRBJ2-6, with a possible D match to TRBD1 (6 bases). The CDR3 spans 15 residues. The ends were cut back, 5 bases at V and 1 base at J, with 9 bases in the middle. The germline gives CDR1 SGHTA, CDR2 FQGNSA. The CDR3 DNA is TGTGCCAGCAGCGTAACAGGGTCTGGGGCCAACGTCCTGACTTTC. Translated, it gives CASSVTGSGANVLTF.

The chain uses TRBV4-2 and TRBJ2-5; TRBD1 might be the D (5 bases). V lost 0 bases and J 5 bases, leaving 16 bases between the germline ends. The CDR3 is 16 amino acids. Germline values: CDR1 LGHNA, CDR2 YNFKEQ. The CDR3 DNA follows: TGTGCCAGCAGCCAAGATAGTGGGGCGGCTAGGGAGACCCAGTACTTC. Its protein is CASSQDSGAARETQYF.

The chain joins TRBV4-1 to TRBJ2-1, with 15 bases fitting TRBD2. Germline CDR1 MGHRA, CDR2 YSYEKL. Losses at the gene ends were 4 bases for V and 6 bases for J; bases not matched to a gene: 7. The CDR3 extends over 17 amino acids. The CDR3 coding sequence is TGCGCCAGCAGCCGCGGACTAGCGGGGGGGCGATTCAATGAGCAGTTCTTC. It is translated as CASSRGLAGGRFNEQFF.

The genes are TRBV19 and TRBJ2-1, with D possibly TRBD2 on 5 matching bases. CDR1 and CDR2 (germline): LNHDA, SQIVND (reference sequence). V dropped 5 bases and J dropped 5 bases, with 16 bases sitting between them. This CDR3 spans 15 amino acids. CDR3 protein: CASSPTGKLHNEQFF. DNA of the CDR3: TGTGCCAGTAGTCCGACGGGGAAGTTACACAATGAGCAGTTCTTC.

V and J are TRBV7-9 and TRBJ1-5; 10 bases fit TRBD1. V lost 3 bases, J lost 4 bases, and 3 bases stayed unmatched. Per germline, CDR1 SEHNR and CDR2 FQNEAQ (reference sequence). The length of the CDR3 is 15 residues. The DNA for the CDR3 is TGTGCCAGCAGCTTGGGGACAGGGGATAATCAGCCCCAGCATTTT. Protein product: CASSLGTGDNQPQHF.

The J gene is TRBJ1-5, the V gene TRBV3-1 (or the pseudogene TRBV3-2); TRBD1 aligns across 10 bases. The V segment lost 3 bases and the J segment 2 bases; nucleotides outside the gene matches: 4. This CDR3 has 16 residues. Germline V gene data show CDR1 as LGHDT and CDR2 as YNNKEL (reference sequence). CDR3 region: CASSQLGTGGNQPQHF. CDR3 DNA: TGTGCCAGCAGCCAGTTAGGGACAGGGGGCAATCAGCCCCAGCATTTT.

CDR3 DNA sequence: TGCAGCGCTGGACAGGGCCTGAATTCACCCCTCCACTTT. Its protein is CSAGQGLNSPLHF. This sequence joins TRBV29-1 and TRBJ1-6; 8 bases match TRBD1. This CDR3 has 13 residues. Germline V gene sequence: CDR1 SQVTM, CDR2 ANQGSEA. Losses at the gene ends were 7 bases for V and 7 bases for J; bases not matched to a gene: 6. Supplemented by reference TRBV29-1 and TRBJ1-6, the full variable domain reads SAVISQKPSRDICQRGTSLTIQCQVDSQVTMMFWYRQQPGQSLTLIATANQGSEATYESGFVIDKFPISRPNLTFSTLTVSNMSPEDSSIYLCSAGQGLNSPLHFGNGTRLTVT.

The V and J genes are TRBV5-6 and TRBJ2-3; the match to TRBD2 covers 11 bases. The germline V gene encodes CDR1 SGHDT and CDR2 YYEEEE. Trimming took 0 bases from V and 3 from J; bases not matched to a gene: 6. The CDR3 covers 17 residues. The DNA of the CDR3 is TGTGCCAGCAGCTTGGCCAGGACTAGCGGGCGGACAGATACGCAGTATTTT. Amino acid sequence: CASSLARTSGRTDTQYF.

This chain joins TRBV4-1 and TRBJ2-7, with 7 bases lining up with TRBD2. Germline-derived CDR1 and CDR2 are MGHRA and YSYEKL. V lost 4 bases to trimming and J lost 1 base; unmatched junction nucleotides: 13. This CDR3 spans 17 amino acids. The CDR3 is CASSRSDREGVSYEQYF. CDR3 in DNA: TGCGCCAGCAGCCGATCCGATAGGGAGGGAGTATCCTACGAGCAGTACTTC.

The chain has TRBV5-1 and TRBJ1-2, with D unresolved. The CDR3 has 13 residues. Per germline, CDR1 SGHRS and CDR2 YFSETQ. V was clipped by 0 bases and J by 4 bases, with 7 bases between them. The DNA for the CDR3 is TGCGCCAGCAGCTTGGACGGGATCTATGGCTACACCTTC. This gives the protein CASSLDGIYGYTF.

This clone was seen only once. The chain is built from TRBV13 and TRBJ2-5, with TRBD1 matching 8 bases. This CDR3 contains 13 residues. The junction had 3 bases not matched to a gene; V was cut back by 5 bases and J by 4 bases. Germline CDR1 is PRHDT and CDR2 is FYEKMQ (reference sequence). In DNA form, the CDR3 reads TGTGCCAGCAGCCCCAGGGGGCGAGAGACCCAGTACTTC. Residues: CASSPRGRETQYF.

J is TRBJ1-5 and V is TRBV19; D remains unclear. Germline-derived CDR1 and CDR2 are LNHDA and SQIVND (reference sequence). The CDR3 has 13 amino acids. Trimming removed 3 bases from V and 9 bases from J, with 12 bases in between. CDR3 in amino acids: CASSMTTYGPQHF. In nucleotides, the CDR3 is TGTGCCAGTAGTATGACTACATATGGGCCCCAGCATTTT.

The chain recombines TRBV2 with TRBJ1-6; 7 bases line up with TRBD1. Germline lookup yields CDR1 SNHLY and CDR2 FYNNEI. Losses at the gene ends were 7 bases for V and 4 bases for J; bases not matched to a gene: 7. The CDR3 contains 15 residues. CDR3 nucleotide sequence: TGTGCCAGCACCTACGGGGGACAGTATAATTCACCCCTCCACTTT. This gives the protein CASTYGGQYNSPLHF.

Written as DNA, the CDR3 is TGTGCCAGCAGTCGGACAGGCGGCTCACCCCTCCACTTT. This sequence encodes CASSRTGGSPLHF. The J gene is TRBJ1-6, the V gene TRBV2; TRBD1 matches at 7 bases. The germline V gene has CDR1 SNHLY and CDR2 FYNNEI. The CDR3 length is 13 residues. The V segment lost 5 bases and the J segment 10 bases; nucleotides outside the gene matches: 5. The full variable domain, its missing parts supplied by reference TRBV2 and TRBJ1-6, is EPEVTQTPSHQVTQMGQEVILRCVPISNHLYFYWYRQILGQKVEFLVSFYNNEISEKSEIFDDQFSVERPDGSNFTLKIRSTKLEDSAMYFCASSRTGGSPLHFGNGTRLTVT.

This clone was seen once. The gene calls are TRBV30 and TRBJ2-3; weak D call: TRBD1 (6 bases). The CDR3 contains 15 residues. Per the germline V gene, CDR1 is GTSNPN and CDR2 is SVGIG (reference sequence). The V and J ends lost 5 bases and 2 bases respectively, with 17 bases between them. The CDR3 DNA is TGTGCCTGGGACCGGGACACGGCCCTCACAGATACGCAGTATTTT. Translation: CAWDRDTALTDTQYF.

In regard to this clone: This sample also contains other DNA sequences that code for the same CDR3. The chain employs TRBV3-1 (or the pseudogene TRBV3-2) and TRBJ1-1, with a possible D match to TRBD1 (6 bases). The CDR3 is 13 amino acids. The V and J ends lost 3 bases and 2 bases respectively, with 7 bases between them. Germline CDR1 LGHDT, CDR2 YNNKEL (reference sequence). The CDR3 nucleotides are TGTGCCAGCAGCCAGGGACAAAACACTGAAGCTTTCTTT. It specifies CASSQGQNTEAFF.

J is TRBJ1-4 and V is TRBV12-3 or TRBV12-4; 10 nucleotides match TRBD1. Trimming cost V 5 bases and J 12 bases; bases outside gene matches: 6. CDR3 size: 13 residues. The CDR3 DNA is TGTGCCAGCAGTCCAAGACAGGGGGCAGAACTGTTTTTT. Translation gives CASSPRQGAELFF.

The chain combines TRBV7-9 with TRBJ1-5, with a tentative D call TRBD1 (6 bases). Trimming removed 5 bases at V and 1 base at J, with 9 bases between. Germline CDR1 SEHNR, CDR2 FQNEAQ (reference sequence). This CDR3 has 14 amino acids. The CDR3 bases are TGTGCCAGCAGCAAGGGGGACAGCAATCAGCCCCAGCATTTT. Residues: CASSKGDSNQPQHF.